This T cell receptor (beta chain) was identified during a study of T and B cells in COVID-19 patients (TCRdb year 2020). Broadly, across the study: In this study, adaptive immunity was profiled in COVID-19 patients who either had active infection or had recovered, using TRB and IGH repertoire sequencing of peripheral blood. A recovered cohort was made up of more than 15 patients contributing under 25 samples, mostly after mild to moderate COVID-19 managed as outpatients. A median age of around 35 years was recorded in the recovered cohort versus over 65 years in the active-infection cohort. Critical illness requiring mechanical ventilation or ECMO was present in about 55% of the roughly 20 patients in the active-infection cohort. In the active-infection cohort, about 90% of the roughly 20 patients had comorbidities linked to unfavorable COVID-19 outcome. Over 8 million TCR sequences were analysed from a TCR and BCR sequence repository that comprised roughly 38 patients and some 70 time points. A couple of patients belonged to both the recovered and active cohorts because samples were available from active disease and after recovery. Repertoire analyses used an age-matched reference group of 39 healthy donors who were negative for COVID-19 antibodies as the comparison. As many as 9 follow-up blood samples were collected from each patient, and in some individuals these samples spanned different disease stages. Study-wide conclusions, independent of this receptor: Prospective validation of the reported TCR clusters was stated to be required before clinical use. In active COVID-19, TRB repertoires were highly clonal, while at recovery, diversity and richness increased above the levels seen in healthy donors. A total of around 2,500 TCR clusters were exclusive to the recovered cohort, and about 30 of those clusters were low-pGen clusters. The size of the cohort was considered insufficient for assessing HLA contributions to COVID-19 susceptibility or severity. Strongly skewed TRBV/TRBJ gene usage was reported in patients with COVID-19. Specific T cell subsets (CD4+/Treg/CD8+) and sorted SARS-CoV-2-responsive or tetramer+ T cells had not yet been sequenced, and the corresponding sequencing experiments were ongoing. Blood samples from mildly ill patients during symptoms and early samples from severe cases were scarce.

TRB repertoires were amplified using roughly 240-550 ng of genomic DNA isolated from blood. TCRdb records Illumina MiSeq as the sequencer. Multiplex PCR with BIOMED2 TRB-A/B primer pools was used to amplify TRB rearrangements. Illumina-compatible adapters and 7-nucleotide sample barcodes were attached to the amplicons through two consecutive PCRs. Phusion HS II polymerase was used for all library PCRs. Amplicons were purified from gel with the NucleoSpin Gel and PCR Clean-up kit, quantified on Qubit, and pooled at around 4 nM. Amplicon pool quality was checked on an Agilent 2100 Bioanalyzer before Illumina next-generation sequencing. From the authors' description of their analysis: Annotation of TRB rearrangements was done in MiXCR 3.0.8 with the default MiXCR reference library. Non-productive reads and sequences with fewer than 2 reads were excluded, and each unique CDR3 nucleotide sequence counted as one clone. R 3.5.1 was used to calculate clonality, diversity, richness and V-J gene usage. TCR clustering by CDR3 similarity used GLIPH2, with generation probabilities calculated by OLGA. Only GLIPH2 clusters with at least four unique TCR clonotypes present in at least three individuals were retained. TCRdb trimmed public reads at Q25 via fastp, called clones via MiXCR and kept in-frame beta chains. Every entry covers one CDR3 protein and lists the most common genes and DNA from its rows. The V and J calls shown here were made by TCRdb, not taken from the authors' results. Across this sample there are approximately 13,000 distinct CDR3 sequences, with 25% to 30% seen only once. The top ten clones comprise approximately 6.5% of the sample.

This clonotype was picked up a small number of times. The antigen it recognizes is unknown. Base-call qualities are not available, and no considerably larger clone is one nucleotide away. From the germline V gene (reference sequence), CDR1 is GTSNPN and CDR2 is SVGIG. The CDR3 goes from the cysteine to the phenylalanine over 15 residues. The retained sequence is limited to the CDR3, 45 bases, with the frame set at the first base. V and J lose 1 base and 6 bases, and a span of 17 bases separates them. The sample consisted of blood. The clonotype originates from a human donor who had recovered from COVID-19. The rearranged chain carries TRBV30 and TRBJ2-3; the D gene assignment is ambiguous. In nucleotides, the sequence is TGTGCCTGGAGTGAGTTGTACGCTAGAAAGGATACGCAGTATTTT. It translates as CAWSELYARKDTQYF.